The T cell receptor beta chain described here comes from a study of cytomegalovirus exposure and HLA in healthy donors. Study observations and caveats: In a later analysis, parvovirus B19, influenza, CMV and Epstein-Barr virus appeared linked to several top co-occurrence clusters.

The primer mix had 60 Vbeta and 13 Jbeta primers. Profiling relied on immunoSEQ multiplex PCR, and the TCRdb table lists in-frame clones only, not all of them. The sample records 95,000 to 100,000 clones, about 75% being singletons. This clone came up a few times. Antigen unknown. Germline V gene data show CDR1 as SGHVS and CDR2 as FQNEAQ. This CDR3 is built from 16 residues. V lost 1 base and J 5 bases, leaving 16 bases between the germline ends. The receptor was derived from a man in his forties in good health and CMV-seropositive. Sequencing used PBMCs. This chain uses TRBV7-8 with TRBJ2-3; no definite D call. The CDR3 bases are TGTGCCAGCAGCTTAGGACTTAGCAGTTACGGAGATACGCAGTATTTT. This translates into CASSLGLSSYGDTQYF.